These T cell receptor beta chains were read from a single sample in a study of blood T cell repertoires in COVID-19. Repertoires were generated with immunoSEQ multiplex PCR, while TCRdb's copy carries only in-frame clones and drops some. The sample lists 250,000 to 350,000 clones, roughly 87% seen once, with 6% in the top ten. Source material: PBMCs or T cells enriched from blood (not recorded which). These receptors all stem from a middle-aged woman who had recovered from COVID-19. CDR3s include the opening cysteine and the closing phenylalanine or tryptophan. The D gene is left open where the match is weak. Clone size is shown for a subset of rows, as once, few, many or a class of expanded clone.

TRBD2	TRBV7-8	few	TRBJ2-1	CASSSLLAGGNDEQFF	TGTGCCAGCAGCTCCTTACTAGCGGGAGGCAACGATGAGCAGTTCTTC
-	TRBV9	few	TRBJ2-2	CASSVFGGTGELFF	TGTGCCAGCAGCGTATTTGGCGGCACCGGGGAGCTGTTTTTT
-	TRBV28	-	TRBJ2-2	CASSFLGRGSTGELFF	TGTGCCAGCAGTTTCCTTGGAAGGGGGAGCACCGGGGAGCTGTTTTTT
-	TRBV28	-	TRBJ2-7	CASNFGGLIDEQYF	TGTGCCAGCAATTTCGGGGGACTGATAGACGAGCAGTACTTC
-	TRBV5-1	-	TRBJ1-4	CASSSHRFSTNEKLFF	TGCGCCAGCAGCTCCCACAGATTTTCAACTAATGAAAAACTGTTTTTT
-	TRBV7-2	-	TRBJ2-7	CASSLAGTREQYF	TGTGCCAGCAGCTTAGCTGGGACAAGGGAGCAGTACTTC
-	TRBV7-9	-	TRBJ2-3	CASSPHELDTQYF	TGTGCCAGCAGCCCCCACGAGCTAGATACGCAGTATTTT
-	TRBV7-2	-	TRBJ1-5	CASSLSTSSNQPQHF	TGTGCCAGCAGCTTATCAACGAGTAGCAATCAGCCCCAGCATTTT
TRBD2	TRBV7-2	-	TRBJ2-7	CASSLAGTSGYEQYF	TGTGCCAGCAGCTTAGCCGGGACTAGCGGCTACGAGCAGTACTTC
TRBD1	TRBV7-2	-	TRBJ1-6	CASSPQGATYNSPLHF	TGTGCCAGCAGCCCTCAGGGGGCCACCTATAATTCACCCCTCCACTTT
TRBD2	TRBV20-1	many	TRBJ2-1	CSASGGLAGEAITNEQFF	TGCAGTGCTAGTGGGGGCCTAGCGGGAGAGGCCATTACCAATGAGCAGTTCTTC
TRBD2	TRBV6-5	-	TRBJ2-7	CASWRLAGANEQYF	TGTGCCAGCTGGCGACTAGCGGGAGCCAACGAGCAGTACTTC
TRBD1	TRBV7-8	-	TRBJ2-7	CASSLHPTGGYEQYF	TGTGCCAGCAGCTTACACCCGACAGGGGGCTACGAGCAGTACTTC
-	TRBV11-2	-	TRBJ1-3	CASSLDYDSDGNTIYF	TGTGCCAGCAGCTTAGATTACGACAGCGACGGAAACACCATATATTTT
-	TRBV27	-	TRBJ1-6	CASSFTGDNSPLHF	TGTGCCAGCAGTTTTACCGGAGATAATTCACCCCTCCACTTT
-	TRBV11-2	-	TRBJ2-5	CASSSGTGGEFETQYF	TGTGCCAGCAGCTCGGGCACAGGGGGGGAGTTTGAGACCCAGTACTTC
TRBD2	TRBV19	-	TRBJ2-7	CASSILAGAYEQYF	TGTGCCAGTAGTATTCTAGCGGGAGCCTACGAGCAGTACTTC
TRBD2	TRBV4-1	-	TRBJ2-1	CASSPRGTSDEQFF	TGCGCCAGCAGCCCTAGGGGGACTAGCGATGAGCAGTTCTTC
TRBD2	TRBV6-2/TRBV6-3	-	TRBJ2-7	CASSYSGTSGRGEQYF	TGTGCCAGCAGTTACTCCGGGACTAGCGGGAGAGGCGAGCAGTACTTC
-	TRBV29-1	-	TRBJ1-1	CSVSRRQVEAFF	TGCAGCGTTTCAAGACGACAGGTCGAAGCTTTCTTT
-	TRBV27	-	TRBJ1-5	CASSSLGTGGNQPQHF	TGTGCCAGCAGTTCCCTCGGGACGGGGGGCAATCAGCCCCAGCATTTT
-	TRBV27	-	TRBJ1-2	CASSFLGGYGYTF	TGTGCCAGCAGTTTCCTAGGGGGCTATGGCTACACCTTC